This passage covers 2 T cell receptor beta chains from one sample sequenced in a study of blood T cell repertoires in COVID-19. The method was immunoSEQ multiplex PCR; TCRdb's version includes in-frame clones alone and lacks a portion of them. The table records 170,000 or so clones, around 83% of them present only once. Sequencing input: peripheral blood. The receptors stem from a man in his fifties or sixties with active or convalescent COVID-19.

The chain employs TRBV7-2 and TRBJ1-1; D is uncertain. The ends were cut back, 5 bases at V and 4 bases at J, with 14 bases in the middle. The CDR3 covers 14 residues. Germline V gene sequence: CDR1 SGHTA, CDR2 FQGNSA. The CDR3 sequence: CASSGSPAGTEAFF. CDR3 DNA: TGTGCCAGCAGCGGCAGTCCGGCGGGCACTGAAGCTTTCTTT.

CDR3 in DNA: TGTGCCATCAAACCTGACAGGGTATGGTCCGATACGCAGTATTTT. Translating gives CAIKPDRVWSDTQYF. The chain employs TRBV10-3 and TRBJ2-3; 7 bases are a match to TRBD1. The V gene's germline CDR1 is ENHRY and CDR2 SYGVKD. CDR3 length: 15 residues. The ends lost 7 bases at V and 6 bases at J; junction bases unmatched: 13.